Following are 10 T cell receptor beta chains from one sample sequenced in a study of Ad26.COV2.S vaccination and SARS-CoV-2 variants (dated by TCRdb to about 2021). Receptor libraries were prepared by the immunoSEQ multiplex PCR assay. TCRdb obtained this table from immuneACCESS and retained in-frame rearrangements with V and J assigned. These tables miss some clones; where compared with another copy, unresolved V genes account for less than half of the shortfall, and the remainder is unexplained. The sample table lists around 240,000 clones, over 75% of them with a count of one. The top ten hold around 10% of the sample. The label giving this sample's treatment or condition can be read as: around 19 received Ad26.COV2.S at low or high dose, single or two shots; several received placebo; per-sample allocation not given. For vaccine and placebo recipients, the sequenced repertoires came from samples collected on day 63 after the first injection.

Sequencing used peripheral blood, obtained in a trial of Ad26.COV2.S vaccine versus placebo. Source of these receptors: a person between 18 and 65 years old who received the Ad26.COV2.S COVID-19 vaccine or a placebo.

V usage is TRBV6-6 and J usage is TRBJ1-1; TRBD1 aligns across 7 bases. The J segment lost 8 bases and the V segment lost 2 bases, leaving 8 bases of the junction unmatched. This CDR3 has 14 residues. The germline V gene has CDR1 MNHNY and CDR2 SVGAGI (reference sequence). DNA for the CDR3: TGTGCCAGCAGTTACCCTTCTGGACAGGACGAAGCTTTCTTT. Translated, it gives CASSYPSGQDEAFF.

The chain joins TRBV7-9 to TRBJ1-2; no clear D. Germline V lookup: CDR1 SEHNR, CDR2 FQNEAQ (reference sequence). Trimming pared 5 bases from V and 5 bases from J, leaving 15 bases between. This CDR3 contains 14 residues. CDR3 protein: CASSREVTPYGYTF. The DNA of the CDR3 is TGTGCCAGCAGCCGAGAGGTGACACCTTATGGCTACACCTTC.

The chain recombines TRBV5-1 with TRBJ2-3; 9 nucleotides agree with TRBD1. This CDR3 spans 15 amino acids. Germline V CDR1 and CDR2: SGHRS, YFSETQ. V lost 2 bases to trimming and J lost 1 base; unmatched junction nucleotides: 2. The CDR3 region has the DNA TGCGCCAGCAGCTTTTGGACAGGGGGCACAGATACGCAGTATTTT. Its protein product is CASSFWTGGTDTQYF.

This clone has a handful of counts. The CDR3 here is CATRPGLAGDQETQYF. CDR3 DNA sequence: TGTGCCACCAGACCCGGACTAGCGGGAGACCAAGAGACCCAGTACTTC. This sequence joins TRBV15 and TRBJ2-5; 13 nucleotides agree with TRBD2. V lost 6 bases, J lost 0 bases, and 4 bases stayed unmatched. Germline loops: CDR1 LNHNV, CDR2 YYDKDF (reference sequence). The CDR3 runs to 16 residues.

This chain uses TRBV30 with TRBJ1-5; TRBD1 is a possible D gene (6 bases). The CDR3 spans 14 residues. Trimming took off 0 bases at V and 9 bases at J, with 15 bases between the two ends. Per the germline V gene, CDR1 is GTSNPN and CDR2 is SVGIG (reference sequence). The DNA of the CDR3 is TGTGCCTGGAGTGTCCGACAGGCTGGGTGGCCCCAGCATTTT. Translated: CAWSVRQAGWPQHF.

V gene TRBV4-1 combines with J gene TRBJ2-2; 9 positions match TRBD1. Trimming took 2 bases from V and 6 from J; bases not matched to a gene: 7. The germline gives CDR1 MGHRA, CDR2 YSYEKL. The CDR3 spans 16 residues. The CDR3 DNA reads TGCGCCAGCAGCCAATCCGGGACAGGGATTCCCGGGGAGCTGTTTTTT. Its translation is CASSQSGTGIPGELFF.

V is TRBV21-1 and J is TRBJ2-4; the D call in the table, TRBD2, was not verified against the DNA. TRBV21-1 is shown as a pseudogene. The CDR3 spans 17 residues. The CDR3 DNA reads TGTGCCAGCAGCAATAGGCTAGGCGATGAAGCCAAAAACATTCAGTACTTC. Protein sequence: CASSNRLGDEAKNIQYF.

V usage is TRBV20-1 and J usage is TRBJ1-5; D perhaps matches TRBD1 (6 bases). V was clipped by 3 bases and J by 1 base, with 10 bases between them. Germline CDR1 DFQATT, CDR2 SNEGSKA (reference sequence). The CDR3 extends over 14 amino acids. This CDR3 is CSASGGGSNQPQHF. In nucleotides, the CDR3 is TGCAGTGCTAGTGGGGGCGGAAGCAATCAGCCCCAGCATTTT.

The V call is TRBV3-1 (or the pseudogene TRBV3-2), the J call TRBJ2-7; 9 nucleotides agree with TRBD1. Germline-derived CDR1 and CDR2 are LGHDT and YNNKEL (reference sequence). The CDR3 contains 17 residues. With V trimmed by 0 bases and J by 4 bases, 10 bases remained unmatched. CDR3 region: CASSQEVRGQGSYEQYF. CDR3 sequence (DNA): TGTGCCAGCAGCCAAGAAGTCAGGGGACAGGGATCATACGAGCAGTACTTC.

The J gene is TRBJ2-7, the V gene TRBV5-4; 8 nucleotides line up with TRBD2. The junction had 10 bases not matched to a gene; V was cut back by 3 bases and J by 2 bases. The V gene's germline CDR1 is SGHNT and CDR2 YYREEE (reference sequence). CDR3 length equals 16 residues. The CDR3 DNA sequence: TGTGCCAGCAGCTCTGTTGGCGGGGGGTCTCCCTACGAGCAGTACTTC. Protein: CASSSVGGGSPYEQYF.